A selection of T cell receptor beta chains follows, all from one sample in a study of cytomegalovirus exposure and HLA in healthy donors. Profiled with immunoSEQ multiplex PCR; TCRdb holds only in-frame clones, not every one. The sample yields some 55,000 clones, roughly 83% seen once. The sample comprised PBMCs. These receptors all come from a man aged 35 to 55 in good health and CMV-seronegative. CDR3s include the opening cysteine and the closing phenylalanine or tryptophan. The D gene is left open where the match is weak. Clone size is shown for a subset of rows, as once, few, many or a class of expanded clone.

TRBV6-6	TRBD2	TRBJ2-1	NA	CASSRLAGGSYNEQFF	TGTGCCAGCAGTCGACTAGCGGGGGGGTCCTACAATGAGCAGTTCTTC
TRBV7-9	NA	TRBJ1-5	NA	CASSREGDSNQPQHF	TGTGCCAGCAGCCGGGAGGGGGATAGCAATCAGCCCCAGCATTTT
TRBV6-1	NA	TRBJ1-2	once	CASSEAGQGYGYTF	TGTGCCAGCAGTGAAGCAGGTCAGGGGTATGGCTACACCTTC
TRBV29-1	TRBD1	TRBJ2-7	NA	CSVEGRGTAYEQYF	TGCAGCGTTGAAGGAAGGGGGACAGCCTACGAGCAGTACTTC
TRBV7-2	TRBD1	TRBJ1-2	NA	CASSLDRSGGAGGYGYTF	TGTGCCAGCAGCTTAGATCGTTCAGGGGGAGCGGGGGGCTATGGCTACACCTTC
TRBV28	NA	TRBJ1-5	NA	CASSWAARSNQPQHF	TGTGCCAGCTCATGGGCAGCAAGAAGCAATCAGCCCCAGCATTTT
TRBV7-8	NA	TRBJ2-2	NA	CASSLRLRTAPSNTGELFF	TGTGCCAGCAGCTTACGCTTAAGGACAGCTCCCTCGAACACCGGGGAGCTGTTTTTT
TRBV10-1	NA	TRBJ2-7	NA	CASSASGNPYEQYF	TGCGCCAGCAGTGCCAGCGGTAATCCCTACGAGCAGTACTTC
TRBV6-6	NA	TRBJ1-6	once	CASSYGPNNNSPLHF	TGTGCCAGCAGTTACGGGCCGAATAATAATTCACCCCTCCACTTT
TRBV7-8	TRBD1	TRBJ1-4	NA	CASRHGTVEKLFF	TGTGCCAGCAGGCACGGGACAGTAGAAAAACTGTTTTTT
TRBV27	NA	TRBJ1-5	NA	CASSLFPDQPQHF	TGTGCCAGCAGTTTGTTTCCTGATCAGCCCCAGCATTTT
TRBV27	TRBD1	TRBJ1-6	once	CASRVTGTGLRGEGNSPLHF	TGTGCCAGCAGAGTTACTGGGACAGGGTTGCGGGGAGAGGGTAATTCACCCCTCCACTTT
TRBV19	TRBD1	TRBJ2-5	NA	CASSEGATGETQYF	TGTGCCAGTAGTGAGGGGGCTACCGGGGAGACCCAGTACTTC
TRBV2	NA	TRBJ2-2	NA	CASSEVTVRNTGELFF	TGTGCCAGCAGTGAAGTAACAGTGAGGAACACCGGGGAGCTGTTTTTT
TRBV20-1	NA	TRBJ1-1	NA	CSARGGTEAFF	TGCAGTGCTAGAGGAGGCACTGAAGCTTTCTTT
TRBV6-6	NA	TRBJ1-3	NA	CASSPYRAGGNTIYF	TGTGCCAGCAGTCCCTACAGGGCCGGTGGAAACACCATATATTTT
TRBV6-5	TRBD1	TRBJ2-4	NA	CASSYSKQGDKNIQYF	TGTGCCAGCAGTTACAGCAAACAGGGGGACAAAAACATTCAGTACTTC
TRBV21-1	NA	TRBJ2-1	once	CASSKEGRDRPYNEQFF	TGTGCCAGCAGCAAAGAGGGGCGGGACAGACCCTACAATGAGCAGTTCTTC
TRBV11-3	NA	TRBJ2-7	NA	CASSLLEGEGQYF	TGTGCCAGCAGCTTGCTGGAGGGTGAAGGGCAGTACTTC
TRBV7-2	NA	TRBJ1-6	NA	CASSLVFSPESPLHF	TGTGCCAGCAGCTTAGTTTTCTCGCCCGAGTCACCCCTCCACTTT
TRBV7-8	NA	TRBJ1-4	NA	CASSSGTNEKLFF	TGTGCCAGCAGCTCGGGGACTAATGAAAAACTGTTTTTT
TRBV15	TRBD1	TRBJ2-3	NA	CATSRYTGGPGTDTQYF	TGTGCCACCAGCAGATACACAGGGGGCCCGGGGACAGATACGCAGTATTTT
TRBV5-1	NA	TRBJ1-2	medium-sized	CASTMAGGANYGYTF	TGCGCCAGCACCATGGCTGGGGGGGCTAACTATGGCTACACCTTC
TRBV18	TRBD2	TRBJ2-3	NA	CASSPLGTSGGTTDTQYF	TGTGCCAGCTCACCACTTGGGACTAGCGGGGGGACCACAGATACGCAGTATTTT
TRBV9	TRBD2	TRBJ2-2	NA	CASSPHPGLITGELFF	TGTGCCAGCAGCCCCCACCCGGGACTAATCACCGGGGAGCTGTTTTTT
TRBV18	NA	TRBJ1-1	NA	CASSPQGNTEAFF	TGTGCCAGCTCACCCCAGGGGAACACTGAAGCTTTCTTT
TRBV2	NA	TRBJ1-6	NA	CASNLPYNSPLHF	TGTGCCAGTAACCTACCTTATAATTCACCCCTCCACTTT
TRBV7-9	TRBD2	TRBJ2-2	NA	CASSLAQTSGGNTGELFF	TGTGCCAGCAGCTTAGCCCAGACTAGCGGGGGGAACACCGGGGAGCTGTTTTTT
TRBV6-6	TRBD1	TRBJ1-1	NA	CASSTGQGTLEAFF	TGTGCCAGCAGTACAGGACAGGGGACCTTAGAAGCTTTCTTT
TRBV27	NA	TRBJ2-1	NA	CASREMGHLNEQFF	TGTGCCAGCAGGGAGATGGGACATTTGAATGAGCAGTTCTTC
TRBV4-3	NA	TRBJ2-5	NA	CASSQDRRGQETQYF	TGCGCCAGCAGCCAAGATCGGAGAGGTCAAGAGACCCAGTACTTC
TRBV19	TRBD1	TRBJ2-7	NA	CASKSGGREQYF	TGTGCCAGTAAGTCAGGGGGCCGCGAGCAGTACTTC
TRBV6-6	TRBD1	TRBJ1-4	few	CASSYSIDRAEKLFF	TGTGCCAGCAGTTACTCGATAGACAGGGCTGAAAAACTGTTTTTT
TRBV5-6	NA	TRBJ1-1	NA	CASSLGGTPRNEAFF	TGTGCCAGCAGCTTGGGAGGGACACCAAGAAATGAAGCTTTCTTT
TRBV18	NA	TRBJ2-1	NA	CASSPPRGNEQFF	TGTGCCAGCTCACCACCGAGAGGGAATGAGCAGTTCTTC
TRBV30	TRBD1	TRBJ1-2	NA	CAWIRTGRAGYTF	TGTGCCTGGATTCGGACAGGGAGGGCTGGCTACACCTTC
TRBV5-5	NA	TRBJ2-7	NA	CASRPQRGTVGYEQYF	TGTGCCAGCAGGCCACAGCGGGGGACAGTCGGCTACGAGCAGTACTTC
TRBV2	NA	TRBJ1-5	NA	CASSEALGVNQPQHF	TGTGCCAGCAGTGAAGCGCTCGGGGTCAATCAGCCCCAGCATTTT
TRBV4-2	TRBD1	TRBJ1-6	NA	CASSQKLAASGQGVGSYNSPLHF	TGTGCCAGCAGCCAAAAGCTCGCCGCCTCTGGACAGGGGGTAGGGTCCTATAATTCACCCCTCCACTTT
TRBV19	NA	TRBJ2-7	NA	CASSHGSYEQYF	TGTGCCAGTAGTCACGGGTCCTACGAGCAGTACTTC
TRBV12-5	NA	TRBJ1-2	NA	CASGLVRTAYF	TGTGCTAGTGGTTTGGTAAGGACAGCATACTTC
TRBV30	NA	TRBJ1-5	NA	CAWSQGRDQPQHF	TGTGCCTGGAGTCAGGGAAGGGATCAGCCCCAGCATTTT
TRBV2	NA	TRBJ1-2	once	CASSVEQANYGYTF	TGTGCCAGCAGTGTCGAACAGGCTAACTATGGCTACACCTTC
TRBV29-1	NA	TRBJ1-1	NA	CSVQKIRGGNTEAFF	TGCAGCGTTCAAAAGATCCGAGGGGGTAACACTGAAGCTTTCTTT
TRBV28	TRBD2	TRBJ2-7	NA	CASRRTSWQNSYEQYF	TGTGCCAGCAGACGGACTAGTTGGCAGAACTCCTACGAGCAGTACTTC
TRBV19	NA	TRBJ1-2	few	CASSGDFYGYTF	TGTGCCAGTAGTGGGGACTTCTATGGCTACACCTTC